These 19 T cell receptor beta chains came from one sample sequenced in a study of healthy donors' naive CD4 and CD8 T cells. Each TCR library used about 500 ng of total RNA and a linear amplification protocol. TCRdb passed the reads through MiXCR, listing each CDR3 protein once. The table has some 190,000 distinct CDR3 sequences, about four fifths seen once; the top ten hold 2% to 2.5%. Source material: naive CD4+ and CD8+ T cells sorted from blood, pooled from several donors. The origin of the receptors is a pool of human donors in good health; the sample pools cells from several healthy donors.

CDR3 in amino acids: CSVGWPTGLRETQYF. CDR3 coding DNA: TGCAGCGTTGGATGGCCGACAGGGTTGAGGGAGACCCAGTACTTC. The chain employs TRBV29-1 and TRBJ2-5; 7 bases match TRBD1. CDR3 size: 15 residues. Germline values: CDR1 SQVTM, CDR2 ANQGSEA. The J segment lost 5 bases and the V segment lost 4 bases, leaving 13 bases of the junction unmatched.

CDR3 bases: TGTGCCAGCAAGGCAGATACGCAGTATTTT. This encodes CASKADTQYF. The chain combines TRBV11-2 with TRBJ2-3; D is unclear. The CDR3 is made up of 10 amino acids. Germline CDR1 is SGHAT and CDR2 is FQNNGV. With 7 bases removed from V and 4 bases from J, the gap between germline ends came to 3 bases.

This sequence joins TRBV29-1 and TRBJ1-2; maybe TRBD1 (6 bases). Germline assignment: CDR1 SQVTM and CDR2 ANQGSEA. V shed 0 bases and J shed 6 bases, with 11 bases lying between them. The CDR3 totals 13 residues. As DNA, the CDR3 is TGCAGCGTTGAAGATACAGGGTTCCATGGCTACACCTTC. Its protein is CSVEDTGFHGYTF.

V and J are TRBV24-1 and TRBJ2-1; the D gene is possibly TRBD2 (5 bases). The CDR3 length is 16 residues. CDR1 and CDR2 from the germline V gene are KGHDR and SFDVKD. V shed 1 base and J shed 4 bases, with 13 bases lying between them. The CDR3 spells CATSDFYESGYNEQFF. The CDR3 DNA reads as TGTGCCACCAGTGATTTTTACGAGTCGGGGTACAATGAGCAGTTCTTC.

The chain employs TRBV30 and TRBJ1-1; no firm D call. CDR1 GTSNPN and CDR2 SVGIG come from the germline V gene (reference sequence). The CDR3 is 14 amino acids. V was shortened by 0 bases and J by 1 base, with 9 bases between the two germline ends. The CDR3 bases are TGTGCCTGGAGTGTACAACAGCCGAACACTGAAGCTTTCTTT. This sequence encodes CAWSVQQPNTEAFF.

The rearrangement uses TRBV24-1 and TRBJ2-1, with TRBD2 matching 12 bases. Germline loops: CDR1 KGHDR, CDR2 SFDVKD. V shed 3 bases, J shed 7 bases, and the junction held 15 bases outside the gene matches. This CDR3 has 19 amino acids. DNA of the CDR3: TGTGCCACCAGTGATCCCCGACTAATGACTAGCGGGAGAGCAAATGAGCAGTTCTTC. Translation: CATSDPRLMTSGRANEQFF.

The chain uses TRBV29-1 and TRBJ2-1; possible D gene TRBD2, 5 bases. Per the germline V gene, CDR1 is SQVTM and CDR2 is ANQGSEA. This CDR3 is 13 amino acids long. Trimming stripped 7 bases from V and 0 bases from J, with 10 bases between. CDR3 DNA: TGCAGCGGGCTAGCAGGCTCCTACAATGAGCAGTTCTTC. As protein: CSGLAGSYNEQFF.

This clonotype has just a few counts. The chain has TRBV20-1 and TRBJ2-1; D possibly corresponds to TRBD1 (6 bases). V was cut by 4 bases and J by 2 bases, with 12 bases left in between. This CDR3 is built from 14 residues. The germline CDR1 and CDR2 sequences are DFQATT and SNEGSKA (reference sequence). CDR3 DNA: TGCAGTGCTACAGGGGTAGGCCCCTACAATGAGCAGTTCTTC. It yields the protein CSATGVGPYNEQFF.

The rearrangement links TRBV29-1 to TRBJ2-7; D perhaps matches TRBD2 (6 bases). Germline values: CDR1 SQVTM, CDR2 ANQGSEA. The CDR3 consists of 14 residues. V dropped 4 bases and J dropped 0 bases, with 13 bases sitting between them. The CDR3 DNA reads TGCAGCGTTGTTAAGCAGGGAGGCTCCTACGAGCAGTACTTC. Its translation is CSVVKQGGSYEQYF.

V and J are TRBV29-1 and TRBJ1-1; possibly TRBD1 for D (5 bases). V lost 7 bases and J 1 base, leaving 16 bases between the germline ends. The germline V gene has CDR1 SQVTM and CDR2 ANQGSEA. The CDR3 is 14 residues long. The CDR3 loop reads CSARRDSRNTEAFF. As DNA, the CDR3 is TGCAGCGCTCGACGGGACTCCCGGAACACTGAAGCTTTCTTT.

The chain is built from TRBV15 and TRBJ2-1; 8 bases align to TRBD2. The CDR3 is 15 residues long. Germline CDR1 reads LNHNV; CDR2 reads YYDKDF (reference sequence). Losses at the gene ends were 0 bases for V and 6 bases for J; bases not matched to a gene: 4. The CDR3 coding sequence is TGTGCCACCAGCAGAGATATGGGGACTAGCAATGAGCAGTTCTTC. Translation: CATSRDMGTSNEQFF.

The chain uses TRBV11-1 and TRBJ2-1; D gene ambiguous. Germline lookup yields CDR1 SGHAT and CDR2 FQDESV (reference sequence). V was trimmed by 5 bases and J by 3 bases, leaving 8 bases between them. This CDR3 is built from 13 residues. DNA for the CDR3: TGTGCCAGCAGCCAGATGAACTACAATGAGCAGTTCTTC. Translated: CASSQMNYNEQFF. Full variable domain (outside the CDR3, taken from reference TRBV11-1 and TRBJ2-1): EAEVAQSPRYKITEKSQAVAFWCDPISGHATLYWYRQILGQGPELLVQFQDESVVDDSQLPKDRFSAERLKGVDSTLKIQPAELGDSAMYLCASSQMNYNEQFFGPGTRLTVL.

The V call is TRBV6-2 or TRBV6-3, the J call TRBJ1-1; D is undetermined. The CDR3 loop spans 13 amino acids. V was clipped by 5 bases and J by 6 bases, with 13 bases between them. Per the germline V gene, CDR1 is MNHEY and CDR2 is SVGEGT. The CDR3 here is CASSPYSGAEAFF. CDR3 DNA sequence: TGTGCCAGCAGTCCCTACTCTGGGGCTGAAGCTTTCTTT.

V gene TRBV6-2 or TRBV6-3 combines with J gene TRBJ2-1; D not certain. This CDR3 region has 11 residues. The V end lost 6 bases, the J end lost 7 bases, and 7 bases lay between the germline ends. Germline loops: CDR1 MNHEY, CDR2 SVGEGT. This CDR3 reads CASRLGNEQFF. For the CDR3, the DNA is TGTGCCAGCAGGTTGGGGAATGAGCAGTTCTTC.

This chain connects TRBV10-3 to TRBJ1-1; 9 positions agree with TRBD1. Germline trimming cut 8 bases from V and 0 bases from J; bases unmatched to any gene: 4. CDR1 and CDR2 from the germline V gene are ENHRY and SYGVKD. There are 14 residues in the CDR3. The CDR3 DNA is TGTGCCATCGCTGGGACAGGGTTGAACACTGAAGCTTTCTTT. Protein product: CAIAGTGLNTEAFF.

Of note for this clonotype: At one of its ends the junction is not consistent with the germline gene, which may arise from a read error. The chain couples TRBV29-1 to TRBJ1-1, with D possibly matching TRBD1 (5 bases). Germline V gene lookup returns CDR1 SQVTM and CDR2 ANQGSEA. The CDR3 runs to 15 residues. The CDR3, as DNA: TGCAGCGGCCGTGTTGCAGGGTTCATGAACTCTGAAGCTTTCTTT. Translating gives CSGRVAGFMNSEAFF.

This clonotype was recorded only once. V and J are TRBV7-8 and TRBJ2-3; 10 bases align to TRBD2. V shed 0 bases and J 0 bases; nucleotides not matched to a gene: 0. Germline assignment: CDR1 SGHVS and CDR2 FQNEAQ. The CDR3 spans 16 residues. CDR3 sequence reads: CASSLALAGSTDTQYF. CDR3 sequence (DNA): TGTGCCAGCAGCTTAGCACTAGCGGGGAGCACAGATACGCAGTATTTT. The full variable domain, in which reference TRBV7-8 and TRBJ2-3 provide the parts outside the CDR3, is GAGVSQSPRYKVAKRGQDVALRCDPISGHVSLFWYQQALGQGPEFLTYFQNEAQLDKSGLPSDRFFAERPEGSVSTLKIQRTQQEDSAVYLCASSLALAGSTDTQYFGPGTRLTVL.

A few counts support this clonotype. The V call is TRBV29-1, the J call TRBJ1-2; TRBD1 might be the D (5 bases). The CDR3 spans 11 residues. Germline V gene sequence: CDR1 SQVTM, CDR2 ANQGSEA. CDR3 sequence: CSWRGDYGYTF. CDR3 nucleotides: TGCAGTTGGCGGGGGGACTATGGCTACACCTTC.

The chain employs TRBV6-6 and TRBJ2-1; possible D gene TRBD2, 5 bases. This CDR3 has 11 amino acids. CDR1 and CDR2 (germline): MNHNY, SVGAGI (reference sequence). V lost 2 bases to trimming and J lost 9 bases, with 5 bases between them. The CDR3 is CASSYAGEQFF. The CDR3 coding sequence is TGTGCCAGCAGTTACGCGGGTGAGCAGTTCTTC.